This T cell receptor beta chain is drawn from a study of T cells in Graves' hyperthyroidism and ophthalmopathy. Broader study findings: The blood repertoire included most of the expanded thyroid clonotypes above 0.001. Ophthalmopathy stood apart from stable hyperthyroidism in a 13 V-J model.

This clonotype was seen only a few times. Antigen specificity is unknown. Germline V gene data show CDR1 as WSHSY and CDR2 as SAAADI. The CDR3 has 16 residues. Losses at the gene ends were 7 bases for V and 1 base for J; bases not matched to a gene: 7. The investigators amplified TCR beta CDR3 regions from RNA transcripts. Carried out on the TCR CDR3, a first-round RT-PCR used the HTBI primer set. TCRdb called the multiplex PCR reads again in MiXCR, with one record for every CDR3 protein. The sample records 500,000 to 650,000 distinct CDR3 sequences, about 15% being singletons. Patients showing uncontrolled infection, other autoimmune disease, pregnancy or lactation were ineligible. The PBMCs had their origin in 10 ml of fresh peripheral blood.

This clonotype was sampled from a woman aged 18 to 35 with Graves' ophthalmopathy. Sequenced: blood. The chain is built from TRBV10-2 and TRBJ1-6; the match to TRBD1 covers 7 bases. In nucleotides, the CDR3 is TGCGCCAGCATGGAAGACAGGGCGTCCTATAATTCACCCCTCCACTTT. It encodes CASMEDRASYNSPLHF.